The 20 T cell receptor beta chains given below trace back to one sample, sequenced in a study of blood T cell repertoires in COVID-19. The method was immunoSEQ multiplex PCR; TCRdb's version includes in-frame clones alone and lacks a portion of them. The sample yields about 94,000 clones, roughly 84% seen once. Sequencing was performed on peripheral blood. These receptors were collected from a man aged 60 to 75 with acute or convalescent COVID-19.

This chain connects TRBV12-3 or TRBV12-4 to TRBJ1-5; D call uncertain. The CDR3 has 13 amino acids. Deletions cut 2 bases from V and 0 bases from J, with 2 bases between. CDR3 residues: CASSLYSNQPQHF. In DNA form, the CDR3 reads TGTGCCAGCAGTTTATATAGCAATCAGCCCCAGCATTTT.

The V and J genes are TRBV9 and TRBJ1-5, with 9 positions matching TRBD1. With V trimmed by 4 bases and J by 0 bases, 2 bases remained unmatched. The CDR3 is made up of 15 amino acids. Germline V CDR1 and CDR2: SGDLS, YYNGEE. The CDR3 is CASSPGQGSNQPQHF. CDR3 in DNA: TGTGCCAGCAGCCCGGGACAGGGTAGCAATCAGCCCCAGCATTTT.

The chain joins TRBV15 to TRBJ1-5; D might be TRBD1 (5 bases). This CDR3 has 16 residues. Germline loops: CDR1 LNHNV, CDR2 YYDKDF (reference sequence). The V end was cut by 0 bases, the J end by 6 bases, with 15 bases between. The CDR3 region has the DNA TGTGCCACCAGCAGAGAGGAAGGGAGGGGTGGTCAGCCCCAGCATTTT. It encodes CATSREEGRGGQPQHF.

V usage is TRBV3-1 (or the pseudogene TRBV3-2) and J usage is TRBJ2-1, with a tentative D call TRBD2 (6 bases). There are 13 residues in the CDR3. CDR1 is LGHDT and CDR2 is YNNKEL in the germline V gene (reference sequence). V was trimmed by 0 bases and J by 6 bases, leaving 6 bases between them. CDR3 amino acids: CASSQEGGNEQFF. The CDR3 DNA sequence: TGTGCCAGCAGCCAAGAGGGGGGCAATGAGCAGTTCTTC.

DNA for the CDR3: TGTGCCAGCAGCTTAGACAGACAGTCCCTCTATGGCTACACCTTC. Its protein product is CASSLDRQSLYGYTF. The rearrangement uses TRBV7-2 and TRBJ1-2; a weak D match, TRBD1 (5 bases). Trimming pared 1 base from V and 4 bases from J, leaving 13 bases between. The CDR3 runs 15 residues. Germline V gives CDR1 SGHTA, CDR2 FQGNSA.

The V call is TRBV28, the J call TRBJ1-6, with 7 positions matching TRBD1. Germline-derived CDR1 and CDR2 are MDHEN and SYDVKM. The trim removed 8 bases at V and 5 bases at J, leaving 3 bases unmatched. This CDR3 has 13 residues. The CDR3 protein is CASRGQNNSPLHF. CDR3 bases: TGTGCCAGCCGGGGACAGAATAATTCACCCCTCCACTTT.

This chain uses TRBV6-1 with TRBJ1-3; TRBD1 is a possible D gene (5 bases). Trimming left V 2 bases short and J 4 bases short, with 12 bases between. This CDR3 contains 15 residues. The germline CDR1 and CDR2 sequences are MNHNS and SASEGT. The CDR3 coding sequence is TGTGCCAGCAGTGAATGGAGACAGACGGGAAACACCATATATTTT. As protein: CASSEWRQTGNTIYF.

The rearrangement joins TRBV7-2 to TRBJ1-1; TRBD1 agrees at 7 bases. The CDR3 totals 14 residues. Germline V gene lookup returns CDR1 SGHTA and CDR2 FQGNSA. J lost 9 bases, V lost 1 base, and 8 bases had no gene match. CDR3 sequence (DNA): TGTGCCAGCAGCTTAGATACAGGGGTGATGAAAGCTTTCTTT. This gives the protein CASSLDTGVMKAFF.

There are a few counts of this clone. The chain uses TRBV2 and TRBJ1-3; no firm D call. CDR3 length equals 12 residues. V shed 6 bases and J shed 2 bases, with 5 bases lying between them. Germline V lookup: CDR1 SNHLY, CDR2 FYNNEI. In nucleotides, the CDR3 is TGTGCCAGCAGACTGACTGGAAACACCATATATTTT. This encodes CASRLTGNTIYF.

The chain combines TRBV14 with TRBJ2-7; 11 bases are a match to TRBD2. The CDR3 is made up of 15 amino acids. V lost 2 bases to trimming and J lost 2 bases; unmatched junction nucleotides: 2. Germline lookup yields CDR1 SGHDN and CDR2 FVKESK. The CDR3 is CASSQFSGGAYEQYF. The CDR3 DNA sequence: TGTGCCAGCAGCCAATTTAGCGGGGGGGCCTACGAGCAGTACTTC. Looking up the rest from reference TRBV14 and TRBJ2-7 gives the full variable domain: EAGVTQFPSHSVIEKGQTVTLRCDPISGHDNLYWYRRVMGKEIKFLLHFVKESKQDESGMPNNRFLAERTGGTYSTLKVQPAELEDSGVYFCASSQFSGGAYEQYFGPGTRLTVT.

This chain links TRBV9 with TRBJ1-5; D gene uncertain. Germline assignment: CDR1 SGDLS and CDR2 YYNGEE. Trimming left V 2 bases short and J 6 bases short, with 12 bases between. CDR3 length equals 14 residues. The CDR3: CASSVFRRLQPQHF. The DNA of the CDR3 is TGTGCCAGCAGCGTTTTCCGCAGGCTTCAGCCCCAGCATTTT.

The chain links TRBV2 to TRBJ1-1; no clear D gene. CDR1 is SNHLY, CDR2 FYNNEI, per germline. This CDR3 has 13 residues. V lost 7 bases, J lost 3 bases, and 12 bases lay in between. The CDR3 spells CASKPTRDTEAFF. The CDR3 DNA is TGTGCCAGCAAACCGACTCGAGACACTGAAGCTTTCTTT.

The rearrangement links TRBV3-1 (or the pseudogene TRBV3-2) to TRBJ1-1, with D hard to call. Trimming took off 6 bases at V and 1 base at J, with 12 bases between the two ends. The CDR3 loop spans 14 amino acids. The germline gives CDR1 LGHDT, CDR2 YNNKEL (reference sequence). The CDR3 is CASRSAGKNTEAFF. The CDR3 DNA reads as TGTGCCAGCAGGTCCGCGGGGAAGAACACTGAAGCTTTCTTT.

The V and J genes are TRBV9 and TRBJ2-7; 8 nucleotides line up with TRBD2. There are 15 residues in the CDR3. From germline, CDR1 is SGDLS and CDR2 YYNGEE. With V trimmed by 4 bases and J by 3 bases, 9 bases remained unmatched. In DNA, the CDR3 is TGTGCCAGCAGCCCCGGGGGGGACACTAGCTACGAGCAGTACTTC. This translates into CASSPGGDTSYEQYF.

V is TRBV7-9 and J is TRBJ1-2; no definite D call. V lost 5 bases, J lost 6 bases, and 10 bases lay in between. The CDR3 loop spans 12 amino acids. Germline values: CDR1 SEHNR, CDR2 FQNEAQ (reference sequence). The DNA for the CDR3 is TGTGCCAGCAGCCCCATTCAGGATGGCTACACCTTC. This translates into CASSPIQDGYTF.

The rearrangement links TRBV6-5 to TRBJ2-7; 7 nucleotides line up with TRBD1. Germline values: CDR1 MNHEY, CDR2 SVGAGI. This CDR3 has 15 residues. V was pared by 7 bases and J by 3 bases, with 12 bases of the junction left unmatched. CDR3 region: CASKTGWPNNYEQYF. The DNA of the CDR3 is TGTGCCAGCAAGACAGGGTGGCCGAACAACTACGAGCAGTACTTC.

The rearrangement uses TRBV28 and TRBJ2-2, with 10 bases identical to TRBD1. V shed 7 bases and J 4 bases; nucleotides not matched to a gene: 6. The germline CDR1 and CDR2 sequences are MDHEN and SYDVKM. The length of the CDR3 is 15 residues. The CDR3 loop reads CASTRQGAGTGELFF. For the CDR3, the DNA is TGTGCCAGCACCCGACAGGGGGCAGGCACCGGGGAGCTGTTTTTT.

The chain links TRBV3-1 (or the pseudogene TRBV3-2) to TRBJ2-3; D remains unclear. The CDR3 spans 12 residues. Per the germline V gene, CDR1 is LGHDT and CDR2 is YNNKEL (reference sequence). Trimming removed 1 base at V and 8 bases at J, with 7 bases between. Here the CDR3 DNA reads TGTGCCAGCAGCCAAGGTCCGGGTACGCAGTATTTT. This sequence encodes CASSQGPGTQYF.

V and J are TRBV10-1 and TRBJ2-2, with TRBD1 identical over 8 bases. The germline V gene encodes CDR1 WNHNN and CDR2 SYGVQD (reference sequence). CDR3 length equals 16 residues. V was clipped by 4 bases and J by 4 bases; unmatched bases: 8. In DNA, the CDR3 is TGCGCCAGCAGTGGCAGGGGGCCCCGCGGCACCGGGGAGCTGTTTTTT. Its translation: CASSGRGPRGTGELFF.

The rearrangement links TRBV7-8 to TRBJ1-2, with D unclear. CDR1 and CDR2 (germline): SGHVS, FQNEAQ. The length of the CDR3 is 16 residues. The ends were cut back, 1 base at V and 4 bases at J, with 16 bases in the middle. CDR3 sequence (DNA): TGTGCCAGCAGCTTAGAACGGTTTGGGCCGAGCTATGGCTACACCTTC. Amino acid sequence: CASSLERFGPSYGYTF.